The 13 T cell receptor beta chains below all came from one sample that was sequenced in a study of Graves' ophthalmopathy and Graves' hyperthyroidism. RNA transcripts provided the template for amplifying TCR beta CDR3 regions. First-round RT-PCR employed HTBI primers, with a second-round multiplex PCR after it. TCRdb analysed the multiplex PCR reads with MiXCR anew, one entry per CDR3 protein. The sample consists of more than 550,000 distinct CDR3 sequences, over 40% of them appearing once. The sequenced sample consisted of peripheral blood. Receptors originate from an adult man with Graves' ophthalmopathy.

The rearrangement links TRBV4-1 to TRBJ2-1; D is ambiguous. Germline V gene lookup returns CDR1 MGHRA and CDR2 YSYEKL. The germline V and J ends were trimmed by 0 bases and 8 bases, with 14 bases remaining between them. The CDR3 has 15 amino acids. The CDR3 sequence is CASSQESPSFYEQFF. The CDR3 DNA reads as TGCGCCAGCAGCCAAGAGTCCCCTTCTTTCTATGAGCAGTTCTTC.

About this clonotype itself: The junction differs from germline at one of its ends, possibly a read error. The CDR3 reads CASNLDGGTEAFF. The CDR3 DNA reads TGTGCCAGCAACTTAGACGGGGGCACTGAAGCTTTCTTT. V is TRBV7-9 and J is TRBJ1-1; possible D gene TRBD1, 5 bases. CDR1 is SEHNR, CDR2 FQNEAQ, per germline (reference sequence). The CDR3 has 13 residues.

This clonotype was observed at least ten times. This chain links TRBV11-2 with TRBJ2-5; D is unclear. The length of the CDR3 is 15 residues. Germline CDR1 and CDR2: SGHAT and FQNNGV. V was trimmed by 0 bases and J by 5 bases, leaving 13 bases between them. As DNA, the CDR3 is TGTGCCAGCAGCTTAGATGAGACGGGTGGCGAGACCCAGTACTTC. Translating it yields CASSLDETGGETQYF. Complete variable domain (other parts from reference TRBV11-2 and TRBJ2-5): EAGVAQSPRYKIIEKRQSVAFWCNPISGHATLYWYQQILGQGPKLLIQFQNNGVVDDSQLPKDRFSAERLKGVDSTLKIQPAKLEDSAVYLCASSLDETGGETQYFGPGTRLLVL.

This clonotype was counted only a few times. The chain carries TRBV18 and TRBJ1-1; D is unresolved. V lost 3 bases and J 4 bases, leaving 9 bases between the germline ends. The CDR3 length is 13 residues. Germline V lookup: CDR1 KGHSH, CDR2 LQKENI. This CDR3 reads CASSPIDPTEAFF. CDR3 sequence (DNA): TGTGCCAGCTCACCTATTGACCCCACTGAAGCTTTCTTT.

This clonotype was recorded many times. The genes are TRBV6-5 and TRBJ2-5; 7 positions agree with TRBD1. V was clipped by 10 bases and J by 2 bases; unmatched bases: 7. Per the germline V gene, CDR1 is MNHEY and CDR2 is SVGAGI. The CDR3 loop spans 13 amino acids. The CDR3 DNA sequence: TGTGCCACTGGGACAGCACTTCAAGAGACCCAGTACTTC. Translated: CATGTALQETQYF.

The chain employs TRBV2 and TRBJ2-5; D is perhaps TRBD1 or TRBD2 (6 bases each). This CDR3 contains 15 residues. The V end lost 4 bases, the J end lost 2 bases, and 14 bases lay between the germline ends. Per the germline V gene, CDR1 is SNHLY and CDR2 is FYNNEI. CDR3 sequence: CASSVGGSFQETQYF. CDR3 DNA sequence: TGTGCCAGCAGTGTGGGGGGCTCCTTTCAAGAGACCCAGTACTTC.

V is TRBV2 and J is TRBJ1-5; 9 bases fit TRBD1. This CDR3 spans 14 amino acids. The junction had 5 bases not matched to a gene; V was cut back by 6 bases and J by 5 bases. Germline V gene data show CDR1 as SNHLY and CDR2 as FYNNEI. This chain's CDR3 is CASSSRTGDQPQHF. Here the CDR3 DNA reads TGTGCCAGCAGCAGCAGGACAGGGGATCAGCCCCAGCATTTT. Using reference TRBV2 and TRBJ1-5 for the parts outside the CDR3, the full variable domain is EPEVTQTPSHQVTQMGQEVILRCVPISNHLYFYWYRQILGQKVEFLVSFYNNEISEKSEIFDDQFSVERPDGSNFTLKIRSTKLEDSAMYFCASSSRTGDQPQHFGDGTRLSIL.

The V gene is TRBV5-1, the J gene TRBJ2-5; either TRBD1 or TRBD2 may fit D (5 bases each). The CDR3 contains 15 residues. V was clipped by 5 bases and J by 1 base, with 15 bases between them. Germline V gene sequence: CDR1 SGHRS, CDR2 YFSETQ. In DNA form, the CDR3 reads TGCGCCAGCAGGTTCGAGGGACGCACCCAAGAGACCCAGTACTTC. Translation gives CASRFEGRTQETQYF. Based on the CDR3 plus reference TRBV5-1 and TRBJ2-5, the full variable domain is KAGVTQTPRYLIKTRGQQVTLSCSPISGHRSVSWYQQTPGQGLQFLFEYFSETQRNKGNFPGRFSGRQFSNSRSEMNVSTLELGDSALYLCASRFEGRTQETQYFGPGTRLLVL.

Worth noting for this clonotype: The junction shows a germline mismatch at one end, possibly a read error. The chain is built from TRBV12-3 or TRBV12-4 and TRBJ2-5, with 12 positions matching TRBD2. CDR3 length: 17 residues. For the CDR3, the DNA is TGTGCCATCAGTGGGGGGACTAGCGGGCCGACCGGGGAGCCCCAGTACTTC. It yields the protein CAISGGTSGPTGEPQYF.

The chain employs TRBV10-3 and TRBJ2-1, with D unclear. Germline V gives CDR1 ENHRY, CDR2 SYGVKD. V dropped 2 bases and J dropped 10 bases, with 12 bases sitting between them. This CDR3 has 13 amino acids. CDR3 coding DNA: TGTGCCATCAGTGAGCCCGATGTACGAGAGCAGTTCTTC. It translates to CAISEPDVREQFF.

Of note for this clonotype: Since a much larger clone is just one base distant, this may be a read error. This sequence joins TRBV9 and TRBJ1-5; unclear D gene. The CDR3 spans 15 residues. Germline V gene data show CDR1 as SGDLS and CDR2 as YYNGEE. In nucleotides, the CDR3 is TGCGCCAGCAGCCAAGTCCAAGGCACGGGTTTGGCCCAGCATTTT. It is translated as CASSQVQGTGLAQHF. Full variable domain (remainder filled in from reference TRBV9 and TRBJ1-5): DSGVTQTPKHLITATGQRVTLRCSPRSGDLSVYWYQQSLDQGLQFLIQYYNGEERAKGNILERFSAQQFPDLHSELNLSSLELGDSALYFCASSQVQGTGLAQHFGDGTRLSIL.

The sample holds one count of this clonotype. A much larger clone sits a single nucleotide away, making a read error possible. V gene TRBV19 combines with J gene TRBJ1-2; a weak D match, TRBD1 (5 bases). CDR1 is LNHDA, CDR2 SQIVND, per germline (reference sequence). Trimming stripped 0 bases from V and 4 bases from J, with 9 bases between. The CDR3 runs 14 residues. CDR3 region: CASSIEPGPYGYTF. In DNA, the CDR3 is TGTGCCAGTAGTATAGAACCAGGGCCCTATGGCTACACCTTC.

This clonotype was recorded at least ten times. One junction end disagrees with the germline gene, perhaps due to a read error. V usage is TRBV2 and J usage is TRBJ2-3; D is undetermined. CDR3 length: 12 residues. Germline V gene sequence: CDR1 SNHLY, CDR2 FYNNEI. The DNA for the CDR3 is TGCGCCAGCAAGGGTAACACAGATACGCAGTATTTT. Protein: CASKGNTDTQYF. The full variable domain, rest sourced from reference TRBV2 and TRBJ2-3, is EPEVTQTPSHQVTQMGQEVILRCVPISNHLYFYWYRQILGQKVEFLVSFYNNEISEKSEIFDDQFSVERPDGSNFTLKIRSTKLEDSAMYFCASKGNTDTQYFGPGTRLTVL.